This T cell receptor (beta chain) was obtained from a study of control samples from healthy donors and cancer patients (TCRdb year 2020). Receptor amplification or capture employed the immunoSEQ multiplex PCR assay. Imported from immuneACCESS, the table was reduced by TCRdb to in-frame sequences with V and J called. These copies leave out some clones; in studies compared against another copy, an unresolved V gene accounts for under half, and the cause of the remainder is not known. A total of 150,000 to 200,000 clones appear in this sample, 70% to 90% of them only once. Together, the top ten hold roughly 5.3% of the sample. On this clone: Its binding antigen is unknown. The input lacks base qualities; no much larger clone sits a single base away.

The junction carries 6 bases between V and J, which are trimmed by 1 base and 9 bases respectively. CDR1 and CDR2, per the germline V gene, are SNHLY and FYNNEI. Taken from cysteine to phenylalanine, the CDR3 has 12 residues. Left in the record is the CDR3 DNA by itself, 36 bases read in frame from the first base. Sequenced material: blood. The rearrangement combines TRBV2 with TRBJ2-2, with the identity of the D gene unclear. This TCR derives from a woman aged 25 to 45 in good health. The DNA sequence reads TGTGCCAGCAGTGAAGGGTACCGGGAGCTGTTTTTT. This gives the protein CASSEGYRELFF.